The sequence of this T cell receptor beta chain was determined in a study of monozygotic twins with inflammatory bowel disease. General study findings and limits: The analysis did not separate different T cell subtypes.

There were 3500 ng of total RNA used for each TCR library. The UMIs contained a 6-nucleotide sample barcode. They were added by template switching during cDNA synthesis. Using TCRalpha and TCRbeta cDNA, the researchers carried out two nested PCRs that lasted 16 and 9 cycles. TCRdb derives one entry per CDR3 protein from the 5' RACE reads, leaving out DNA. The listing records approximately 330,000 distinct CDR3 sequences. Worth noting for this clonotype: The antigen is not known.

The specimen sequenced was blood. The TCR comes from a human donor with ulcerative colitis or Crohn's disease, or a healthy co-twin of an affected twin (not recorded which).

The CDR3 spells CASSGRQGANYGYTF. The gene calls are TRBV7-9 and TRBJ1-2; with no DNA, the TCRdb D assignment of TRBD1 cannot be verified. Germline CDR1 SEHNR, CDR2 FQNEAQ (reference sequence). The CDR3 totals 15 residues.